The entry that follows covers one TCR beta chain sequence. These data come from a study of T cells after yellow fever vaccination. MiXCR, applied by TCRdb to the 5' RACE reads, yields one record per CDR3 protein. The sample consists of approximately 600,000 distinct CDR3 sequences, more than 9% of them appearing once. This CDR3 is 12 amino acids long. Germline V lookup: CDR1 SQVTM, CDR2 ANQGSEA. V was cut by 5 bases and J by 8 bases, with 13 bases left in between. The source is a man younger than 45 who received the YFV17D yellow fever vaccine. The rearrangement links TRBV29-1 to TRBJ2-4; D is possibly TRBD2 (5 bases). Specimen: PBMCs, collected on the day of the yellow fever booster vaccination. In DNA, the CDR3 is TGCAGCGTTCTTCTACCCGGGGACATTCAGTACTTC. This gives the protein CSVLLPGDIQYF.